This T cell receptor (beta chain) comes out of a study of cytomegalovirus exposure and HLA in healthy donors. Points from the study as a whole: When a later analysis compared HLA-associated TCR beta chains with equally common others, the HLA-associated chains turned out to be more clonally expanded and to have lower generation probabilities. The Asian-associated ancestry cluster reportedly had fewer N-insertions than the approximately 700-donor mean in a later analysis.

With respect to this clone: No antigen is known for it.

The CDR3 sequence is 16 residues long. V gave up 2 bases and J gave up 4 bases; unmatched junction bases: 8. Germline V gene data show CDR1 as MNHEY and CDR2 as SVGAGI. 13 Jbeta primers and 60 Vbeta primers were used for the PCR. The data were produced by immunoSEQ multiplex PCR, yet TCRdb's version contains in-frame clones alone and is incomplete. Recorded for this sample: 150,000 to 200,000 clones. The chain uses TRBV6-5 and TRBJ2-7, with 10 nucleotides matching TRBD2. The sequenced material came from PBMCs. The clonotype comes from a woman aged 60 to 75 in good health and CMV-seronegative. The CDR3 DNA follows: TGTGCCAGCAGTTACGGTACTAGCGGGGCGAGGTACGAGCAGTACTTC. Residues: CASSYGTSGARYEQYF.